This T cell receptor beta chain was obtained from a study of human T cells and chemical hapten exposure. Overall study context: Small discrepancies in pooled library volume mainly accounted for the varying TCR yields per sample.

Specified time point: healthy volunteer bleed at 2 weeks. The study extracted total RNA from unfractionated whole blood. Single cDNA molecules in the library carried unique molecular identifiers attached during preparation. TCRdb redid the calling of the RACE reads with MiXCR, one entry per CDR3 protein. The repertoire holds over 45,000 distinct CDR3 sequences, roughly 4% seen once, with about 1.6% in the top ten. Comment on this clonotype: The antigen remains unidentified.

The J segment lost 5 bases and the V segment lost 0 bases, leaving 10 bases of the junction unmatched. Germline V gives CDR1 SGHNT, CDR2 YYREEE (reference sequence). The CDR3 length is 17 residues. Study-wide results and caveats: With regard to DPC sensitization, TCRs above 1 in 1000 frequency did not change.

This TCR derives from a female donor in good health. Some clones in this sample may be carry-over from other donors' samples. The gene calls are TRBV5-4 and TRBJ2-5; TRBD1 matches at 10 bases. The sample was whole blood. CDR3 sequence: CASSLGPGTGASETQYF. The DNA of the CDR3 is TGTGCCAGCAGCTTGGGTCCCGGGACAGGGGCTTCGGAGACCCAGTACTTC.